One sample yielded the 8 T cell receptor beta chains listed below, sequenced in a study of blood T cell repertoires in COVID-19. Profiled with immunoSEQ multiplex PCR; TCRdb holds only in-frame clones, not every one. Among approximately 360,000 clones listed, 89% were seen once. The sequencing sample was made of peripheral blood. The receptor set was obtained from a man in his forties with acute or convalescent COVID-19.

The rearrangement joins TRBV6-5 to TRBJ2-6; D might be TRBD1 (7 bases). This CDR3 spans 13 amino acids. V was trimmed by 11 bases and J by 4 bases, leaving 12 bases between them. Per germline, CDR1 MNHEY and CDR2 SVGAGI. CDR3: CAQGGSGANVLTF. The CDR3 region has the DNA TGTGCCCAGGGGGGTTCAGGGGCCAACGTCCTGACTTTC.

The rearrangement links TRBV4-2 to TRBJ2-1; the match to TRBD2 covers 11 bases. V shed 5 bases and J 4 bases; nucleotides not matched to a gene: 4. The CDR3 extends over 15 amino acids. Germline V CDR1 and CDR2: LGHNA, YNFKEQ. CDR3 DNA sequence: TGTGCCAGCAGCTCCCGGACTAGCGGGTACAATGAGCAGTTCTTC. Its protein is CASSSRTSGYNEQFF.

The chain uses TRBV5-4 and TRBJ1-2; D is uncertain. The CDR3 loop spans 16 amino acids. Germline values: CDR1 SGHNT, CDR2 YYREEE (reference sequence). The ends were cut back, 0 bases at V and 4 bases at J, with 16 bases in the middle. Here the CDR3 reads CASSLGRSTAAYGYTF. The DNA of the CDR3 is TGTGCCAGCAGCTTGGGGCGCTCCACAGCTGCCTATGGCTACACCTTC. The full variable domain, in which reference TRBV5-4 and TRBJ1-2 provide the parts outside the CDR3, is ETGVTQSPTHLIKTRGQQVTLRCSSQSGHNTVSWYQQALGQGPQFIFQYYREEENGRGNFPPRFSGLQFPNYSSELNVNALELDDSALYLCASSLGRSTAAYGYTFGSGTRLTVV.

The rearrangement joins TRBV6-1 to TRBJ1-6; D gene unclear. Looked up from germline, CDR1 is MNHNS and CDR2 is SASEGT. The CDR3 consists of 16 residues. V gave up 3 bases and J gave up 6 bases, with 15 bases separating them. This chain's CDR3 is CASSDRWGVGNSPLHF. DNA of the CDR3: TGTGCCAGCAGTGACCGATGGGGAGTTGGTAATTCACCCCTCCACTTT.

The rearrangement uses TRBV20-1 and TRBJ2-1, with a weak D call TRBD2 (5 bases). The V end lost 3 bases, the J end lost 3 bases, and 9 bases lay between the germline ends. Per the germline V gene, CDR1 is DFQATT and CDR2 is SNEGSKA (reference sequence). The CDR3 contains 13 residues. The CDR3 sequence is CSASKADYNEQFF. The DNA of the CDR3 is TGCAGTGCTAGTAAAGCGGACTACAATGAGCAGTTCTTC.

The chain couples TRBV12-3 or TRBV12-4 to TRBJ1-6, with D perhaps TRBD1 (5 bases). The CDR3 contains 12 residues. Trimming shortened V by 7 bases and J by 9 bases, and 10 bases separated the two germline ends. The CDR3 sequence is CASTGRGSPLHF. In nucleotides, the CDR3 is TGTGCCAGCACTGGGAGGGGTTCACCCCTCCACTTT.

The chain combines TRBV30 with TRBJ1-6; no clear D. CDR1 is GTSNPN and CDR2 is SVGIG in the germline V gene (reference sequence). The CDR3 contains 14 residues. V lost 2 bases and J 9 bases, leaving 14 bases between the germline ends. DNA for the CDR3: TGTGCCTGGAGTAAGCTCGCGTGGAGTTCACCCCTCCACTTT. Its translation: CAWSKLAWSSPLHF.

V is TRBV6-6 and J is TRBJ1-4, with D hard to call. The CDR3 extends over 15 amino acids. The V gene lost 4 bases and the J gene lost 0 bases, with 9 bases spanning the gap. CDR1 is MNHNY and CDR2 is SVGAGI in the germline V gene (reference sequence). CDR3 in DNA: TGTGCCAGCAGTTCCGTCTTTGCAACTAATGAAAAACTGTTTTTT. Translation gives CASSSVFATNEKLFF.